This T cell receptor beta chain was retrieved from a study of human T cells and chemical hapten exposure. V was trimmed by 0 bases and J by 8 bases, leaving 19 bases between them. The CDR3 totals 16 residues. Germline V gene sequence: CDR1 GTSNPN, CDR2 SVGIG (reference sequence). Time point of the sample: patch test 3, about 24 weeks after DPC sensitization. Treatment in this sample: therapeutic diphenylcyclopropenone sensitization with weekly scalp DPC. Methods used by the authors: Sequenced samples showed a median of around 93,000 TCRs each, with counts running from about 20,000 to 690,000. A single record per CDR3 protein comes from TCRdb applying MiXCR to the RACE reads. Clone size and V and J calls follow TCRdb, not the original study. The sample consists of about 84,000 distinct CDR3 sequences, roughly 10% of them appearing once.

This material consisted of whole blood, taken in connection with sensitization to the hapten diphenylcyclopropenone (DPC). This TCR was recovered from a woman in her fifties or sixties with alopecia areata. Some clones in this sample may be carry-over from other donors' samples. The chain joins TRBV30 to TRBJ1-4, with D uncertain. CDR3 DNA sequence: TGTGCCTGGAGTGTAGAAGGCTCTCAGTGGTTCGAAAAACTGTTTTTT. This encodes CAWSVEGSQWFEKLFF.